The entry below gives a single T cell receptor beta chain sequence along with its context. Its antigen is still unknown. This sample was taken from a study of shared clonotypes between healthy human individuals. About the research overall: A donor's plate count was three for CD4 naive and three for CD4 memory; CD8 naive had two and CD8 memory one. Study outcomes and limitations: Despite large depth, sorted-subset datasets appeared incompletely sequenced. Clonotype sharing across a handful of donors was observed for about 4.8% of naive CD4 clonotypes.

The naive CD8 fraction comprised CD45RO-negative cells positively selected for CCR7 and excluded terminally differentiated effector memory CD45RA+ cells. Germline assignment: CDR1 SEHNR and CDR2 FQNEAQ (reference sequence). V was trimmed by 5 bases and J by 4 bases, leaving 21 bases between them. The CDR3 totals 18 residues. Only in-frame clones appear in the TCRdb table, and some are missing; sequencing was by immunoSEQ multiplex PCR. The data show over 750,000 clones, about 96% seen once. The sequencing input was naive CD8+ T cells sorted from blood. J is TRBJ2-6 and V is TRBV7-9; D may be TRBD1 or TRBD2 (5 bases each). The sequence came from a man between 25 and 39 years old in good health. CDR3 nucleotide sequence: TGTGCCAGCAGCCCCCCCGGGGCGCCTGTTTGGGGGGCCAACGTCCTGACTTTC. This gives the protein CASSPPGAPVWGANVLTF.